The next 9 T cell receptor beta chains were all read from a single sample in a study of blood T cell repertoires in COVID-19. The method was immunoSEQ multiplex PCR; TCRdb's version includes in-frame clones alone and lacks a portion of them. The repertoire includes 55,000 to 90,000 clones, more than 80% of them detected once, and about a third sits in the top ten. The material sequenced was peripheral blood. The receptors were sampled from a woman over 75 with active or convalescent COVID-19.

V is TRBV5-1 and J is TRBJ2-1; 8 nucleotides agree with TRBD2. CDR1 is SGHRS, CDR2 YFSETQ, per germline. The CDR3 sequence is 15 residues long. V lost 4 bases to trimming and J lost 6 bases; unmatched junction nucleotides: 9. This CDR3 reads CASSPLAGKSNEQFF. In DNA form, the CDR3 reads TGCGCCAGCAGCCCGTTAGCGGGGAAATCCAATGAGCAGTTCTTC. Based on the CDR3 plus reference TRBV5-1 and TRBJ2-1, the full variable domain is KAGVTQTPRYLIKTRGQQVTLSCSPISGHRSVSWYQQTPGQGLQFLFEYFSETQRNKGNFPGRFSGRQFSNSRSEMNVSTLELGDSALYLCASSPLAGKSNEQFFGPGTRLTVL.

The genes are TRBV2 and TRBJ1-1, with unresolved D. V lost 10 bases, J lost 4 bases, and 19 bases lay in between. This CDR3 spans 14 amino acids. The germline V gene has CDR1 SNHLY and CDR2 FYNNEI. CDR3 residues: CATSLGRSVTEAFF. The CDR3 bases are TGTGCCACAAGCCTAGGCAGATCGGTCACTGAAGCTTTCTTT.

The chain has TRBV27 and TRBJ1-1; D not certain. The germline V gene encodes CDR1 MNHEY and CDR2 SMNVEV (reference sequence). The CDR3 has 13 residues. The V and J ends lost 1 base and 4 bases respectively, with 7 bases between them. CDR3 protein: CASSLYFSTEAFF. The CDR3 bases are TGTGCCAGCAGTTTATATTTTAGCACTGAAGCTTTCTTT.

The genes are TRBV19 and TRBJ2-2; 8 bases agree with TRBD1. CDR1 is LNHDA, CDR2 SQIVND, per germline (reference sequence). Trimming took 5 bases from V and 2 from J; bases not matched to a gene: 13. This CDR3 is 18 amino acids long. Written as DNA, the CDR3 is TGTGCCAGTAGTGCCCCCGGGACAGGCTTGGTAAACACCGGGGAGCTGTTTTTT. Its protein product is CASSAPGTGLVNTGELFF.

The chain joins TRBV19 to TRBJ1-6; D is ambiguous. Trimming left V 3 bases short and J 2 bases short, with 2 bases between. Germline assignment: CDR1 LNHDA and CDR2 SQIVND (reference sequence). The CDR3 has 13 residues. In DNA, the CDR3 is TGTGCCAGTAGTATCGCCTATAATTCACCCCTCCACTTT. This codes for CASSIAYNSPLHF.

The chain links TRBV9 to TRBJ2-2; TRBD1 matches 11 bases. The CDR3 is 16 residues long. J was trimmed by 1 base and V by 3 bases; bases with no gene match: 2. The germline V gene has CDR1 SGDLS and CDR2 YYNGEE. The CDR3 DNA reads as TGTGCCAGCAGCGCAGGGACAGGGGGGAACACCGGGGAGCTGTTTTTT. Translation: CASSAGTGGNTGELFF.

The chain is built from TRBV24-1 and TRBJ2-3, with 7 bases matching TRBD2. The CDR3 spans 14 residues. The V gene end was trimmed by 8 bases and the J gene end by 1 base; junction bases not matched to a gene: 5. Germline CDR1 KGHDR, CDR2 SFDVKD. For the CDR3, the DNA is TGTGCCACCAACCGGGGAGGGGGCACAGATACGCAGTATTTT. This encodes CATNRGGGTDTQYF.

CDR3 region: CASSFPQLWRGHEQYF. As DNA, the CDR3 is TGTGCCAGCAGCTTTCCGCAATTGTGGCGGGGGCACGAGCAGTACTTC. The gene calls are TRBV5-8 and TRBJ2-7; tentatively, D is TRBD2 (7 bases). The CDR3 length is 16 residues. Trimming removed 2 bases from V and 5 bases from J, with 20 bases in between. Germline V gene sequence: CDR1 SGHTS, CDR2 YDEGEE.

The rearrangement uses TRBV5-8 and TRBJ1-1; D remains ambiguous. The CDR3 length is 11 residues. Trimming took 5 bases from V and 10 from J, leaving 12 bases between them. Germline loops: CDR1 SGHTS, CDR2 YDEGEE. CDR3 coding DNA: TGTGCCAGCAGTTTAAACAACGTAGCTTTCTTT. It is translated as CASSLNNVAFF.